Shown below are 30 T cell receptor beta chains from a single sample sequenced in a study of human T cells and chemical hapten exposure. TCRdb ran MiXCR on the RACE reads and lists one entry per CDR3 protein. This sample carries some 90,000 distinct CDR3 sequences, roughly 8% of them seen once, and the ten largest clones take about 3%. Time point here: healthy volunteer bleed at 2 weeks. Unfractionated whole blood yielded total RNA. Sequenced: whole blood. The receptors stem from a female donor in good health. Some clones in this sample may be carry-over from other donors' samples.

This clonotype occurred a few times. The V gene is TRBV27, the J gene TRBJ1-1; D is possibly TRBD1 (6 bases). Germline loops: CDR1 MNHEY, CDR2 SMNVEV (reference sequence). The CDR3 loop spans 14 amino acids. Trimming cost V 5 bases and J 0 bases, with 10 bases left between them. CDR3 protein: CASSHREMNTEAFF. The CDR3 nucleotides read TGTGCCAGCAGTCACAGGGAAATGAACACTGAAGCTTTCTTT.

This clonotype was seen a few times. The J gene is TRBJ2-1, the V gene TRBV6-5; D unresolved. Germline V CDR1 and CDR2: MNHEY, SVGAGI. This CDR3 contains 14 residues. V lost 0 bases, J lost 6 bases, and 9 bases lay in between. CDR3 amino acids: CASSYSFESNEQFF. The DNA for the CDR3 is TGTGCCAGCAGTTACTCGTTTGAGAGCAATGAGCAGTTCTTC.

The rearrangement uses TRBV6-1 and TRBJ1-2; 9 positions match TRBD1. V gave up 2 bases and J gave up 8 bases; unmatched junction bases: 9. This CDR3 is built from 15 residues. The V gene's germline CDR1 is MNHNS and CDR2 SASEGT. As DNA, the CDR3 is TGTGCCAGCAGTGAAATGGTCCAAACAGGGGGCGGCTACACCTTC. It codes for CASSEMVQTGGGYTF.

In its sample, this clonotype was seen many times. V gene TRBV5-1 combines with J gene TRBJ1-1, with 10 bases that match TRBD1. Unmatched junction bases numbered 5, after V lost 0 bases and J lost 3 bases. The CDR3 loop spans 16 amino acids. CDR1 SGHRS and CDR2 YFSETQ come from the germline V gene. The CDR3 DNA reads TGCGCCAGCAGCTTGGAGACAGGGGGCGCGGACACTGAAGCTTTCTTT. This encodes CASSLETGGADTEAFF. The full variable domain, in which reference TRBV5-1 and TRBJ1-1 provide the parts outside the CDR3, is KAGVTQTPRYLIKTRGQQVTLSCSPISGHRSVSWYQQTPGQGLQFLFEYFSETQRNKGNFPGRFSGRQFSNSRSEMNVSTLELGDSALYLCASSLETGGADTEAFFGQGTRLTVV.

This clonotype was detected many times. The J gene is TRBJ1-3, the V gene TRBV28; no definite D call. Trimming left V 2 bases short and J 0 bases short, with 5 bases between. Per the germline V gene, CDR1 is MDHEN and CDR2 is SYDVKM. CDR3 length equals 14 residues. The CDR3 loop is CASSLGVSGNTIYF. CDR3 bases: TGTGCCAGCAGTTTAGGGGTCTCTGGAAACACCATATATTTT.

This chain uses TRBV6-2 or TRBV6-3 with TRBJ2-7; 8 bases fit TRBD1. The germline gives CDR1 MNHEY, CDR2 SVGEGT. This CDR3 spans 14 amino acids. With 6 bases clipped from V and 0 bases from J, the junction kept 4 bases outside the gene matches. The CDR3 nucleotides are TGTGCCAGCAGCCGACAGGGGTTCTCCTACGAGCAGTACTTC. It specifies CASSRQGFSYEQYF.

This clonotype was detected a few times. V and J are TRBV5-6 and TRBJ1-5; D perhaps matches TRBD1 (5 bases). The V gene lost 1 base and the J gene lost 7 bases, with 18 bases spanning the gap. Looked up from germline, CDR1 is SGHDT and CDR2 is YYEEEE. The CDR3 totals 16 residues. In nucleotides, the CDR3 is TGTGCCAGCAGCTTGAGGTGGGGGAGGCAATCACAGCCCCAGCATTTT. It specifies CASSLRWGRQSQPQHF.

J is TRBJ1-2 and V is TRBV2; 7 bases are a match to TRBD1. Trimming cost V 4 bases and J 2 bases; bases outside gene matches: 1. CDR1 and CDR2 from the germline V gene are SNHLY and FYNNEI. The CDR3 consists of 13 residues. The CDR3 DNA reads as TGTGCCAGCAGTGTGACAGGGAACTATGGCTACACCTTC. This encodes CASSVTGNYGYTF.

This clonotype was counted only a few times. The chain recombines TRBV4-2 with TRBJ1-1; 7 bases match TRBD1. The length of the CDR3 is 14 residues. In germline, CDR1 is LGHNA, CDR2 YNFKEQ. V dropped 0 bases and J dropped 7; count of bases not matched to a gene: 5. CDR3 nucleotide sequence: TGTGCCAGCAGCCAAGATTGGGGGACAGTTGAAGCTTTCTTT. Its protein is CASSQDWGTVEAFF.

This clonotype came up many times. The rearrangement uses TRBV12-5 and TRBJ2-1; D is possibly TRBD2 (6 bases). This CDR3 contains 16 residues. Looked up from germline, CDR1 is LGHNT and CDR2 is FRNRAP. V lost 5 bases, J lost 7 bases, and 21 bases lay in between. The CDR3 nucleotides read TGTGCTAGTGGTCCTTTTCTGGGGACTCTGCGTAATGAGCAGTTCTTC. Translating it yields CASGPFLGTLRNEQFF.

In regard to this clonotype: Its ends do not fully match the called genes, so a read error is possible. CDR3 DNA: TGTGCCAGCAGCCCCTGGACAGGGTTGTACGAGCAGTACTTT. Its translation: CASSPWTGLYEQYF. The V call is TRBV7-2, the J call TRBJ2-7, with 8 bases identical to TRBD1. CDR3 length equals 14 residues. Germline lookup yields CDR1 SGHTA and CDR2 FQGNSA.

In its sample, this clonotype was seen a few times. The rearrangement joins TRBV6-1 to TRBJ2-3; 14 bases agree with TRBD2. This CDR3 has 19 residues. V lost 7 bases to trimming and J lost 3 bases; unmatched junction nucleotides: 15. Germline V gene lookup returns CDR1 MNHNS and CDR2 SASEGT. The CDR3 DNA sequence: TGTGCCAGCAACTTTGGGACTAGCGGGAGATCGGGTAGAACAGATACGCAGTATTTT. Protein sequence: CASNFGTSGRSGRTDTQYF.

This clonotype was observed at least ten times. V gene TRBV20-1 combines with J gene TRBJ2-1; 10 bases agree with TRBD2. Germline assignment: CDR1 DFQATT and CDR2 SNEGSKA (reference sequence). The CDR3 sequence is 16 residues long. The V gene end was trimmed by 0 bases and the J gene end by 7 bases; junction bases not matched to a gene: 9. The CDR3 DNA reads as TGCAGTGCTAGAGACCTAAGCGGGAGGGCCGGGAATGAGCAGTTCTTC. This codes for CSARDLSGRAGNEQFF.

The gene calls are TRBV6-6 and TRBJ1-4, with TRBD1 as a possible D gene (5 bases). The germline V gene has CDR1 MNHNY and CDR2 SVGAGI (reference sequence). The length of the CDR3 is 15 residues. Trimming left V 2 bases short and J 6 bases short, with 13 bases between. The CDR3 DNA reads TGTGCCAGCAGTTACATCAGGGTCCTGGATGAAAAACTGTTTTTT. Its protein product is CASSYIRVLDEKLFF.

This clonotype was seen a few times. CDR3: CATAPSGTERYSNQPQHF. In nucleotides, the CDR3 is TGTGCCACCGCCCCATCCGGGACAGAACGTTATAGCAATCAGCCCCAGCATTTT. The V gene is TRBV24-1, the J gene TRBJ1-5, with 7 nucleotides matching TRBD1. Losses at the gene ends were 9 bases for V and 0 bases for J; bases not matched to a gene: 16. CDR3 size: 18 residues. The germline CDR1 and CDR2 sequences are KGHDR and SFDVKD.

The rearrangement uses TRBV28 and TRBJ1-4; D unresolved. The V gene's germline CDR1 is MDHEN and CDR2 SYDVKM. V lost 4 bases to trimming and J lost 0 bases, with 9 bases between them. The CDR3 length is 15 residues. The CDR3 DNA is TGTGCCAGCAGTTCGGAGACGGCAACTAATGAAAAACTGTTTTTT. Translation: CASSSETATNEKLFF. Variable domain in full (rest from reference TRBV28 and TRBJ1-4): DVKVTQSSRYLVKRTGEKVFLECVQDMDHENMFWYRQDPGLGLRLIYFSYDVKMKEKGDIPEGYSVSREKKERFSLILESASTNQTSMYLCASSSETATNEKLFFGSGTQLSVL.

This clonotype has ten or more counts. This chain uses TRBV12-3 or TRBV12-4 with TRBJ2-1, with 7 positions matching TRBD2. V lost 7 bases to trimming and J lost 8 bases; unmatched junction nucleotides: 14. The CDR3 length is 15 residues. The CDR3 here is CASNLGRELRDEQFF. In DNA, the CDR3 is TGTGCCAGCAATCTAGGGCGGGAGTTACGGGATGAGCAGTTCTTC.

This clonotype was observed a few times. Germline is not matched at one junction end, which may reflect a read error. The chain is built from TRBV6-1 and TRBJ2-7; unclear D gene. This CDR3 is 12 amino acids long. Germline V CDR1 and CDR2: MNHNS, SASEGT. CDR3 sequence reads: CASRLSSGSSLF. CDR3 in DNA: TGTGCCAGCAGACTCTCGTCTGGTTCCTCGCTTTTC.

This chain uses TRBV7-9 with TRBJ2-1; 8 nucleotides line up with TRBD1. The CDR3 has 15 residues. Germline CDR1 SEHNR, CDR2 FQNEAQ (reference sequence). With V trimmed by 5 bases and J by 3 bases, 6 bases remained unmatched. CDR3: CASSPQGANYNEQFF. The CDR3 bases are TGTGCCAGCAGCCCTCAGGGGGCTAACTACAATGAGCAGTTCTTC.

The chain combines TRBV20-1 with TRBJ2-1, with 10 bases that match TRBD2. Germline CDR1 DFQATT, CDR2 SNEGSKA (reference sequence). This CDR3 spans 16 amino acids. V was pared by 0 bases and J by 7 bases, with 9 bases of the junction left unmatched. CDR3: CSARDRSSGSVNEQFF. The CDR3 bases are TGCAGTGCTAGAGATCGGTCTAGCGGGAGTGTGAATGAGCAGTTCTTC.

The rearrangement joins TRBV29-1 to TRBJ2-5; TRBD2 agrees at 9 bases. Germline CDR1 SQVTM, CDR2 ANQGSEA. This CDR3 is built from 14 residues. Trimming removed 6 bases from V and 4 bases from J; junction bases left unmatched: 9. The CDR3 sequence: CSVPSGESRETQYF. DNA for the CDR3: TGCAGCGTCCCTAGCGGGGAGTCTCGAGAGACCCAGTACTTC.

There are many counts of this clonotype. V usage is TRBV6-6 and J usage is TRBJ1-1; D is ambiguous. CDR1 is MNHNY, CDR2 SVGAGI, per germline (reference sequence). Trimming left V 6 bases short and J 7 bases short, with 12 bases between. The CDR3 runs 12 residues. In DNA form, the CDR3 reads TGTGCCAGCAGGGGTGTTTGGGGTGAAGCTTTCTTT. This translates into CASRGVWGEAFF.

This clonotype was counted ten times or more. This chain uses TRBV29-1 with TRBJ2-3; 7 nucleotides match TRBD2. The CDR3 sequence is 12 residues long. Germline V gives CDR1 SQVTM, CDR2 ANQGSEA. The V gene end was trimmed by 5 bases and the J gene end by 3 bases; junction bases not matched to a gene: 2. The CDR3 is CSVSGETDTQYF. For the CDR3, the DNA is TGCAGCGTTAGCGGGGAAACAGATACGCAGTATTTT.

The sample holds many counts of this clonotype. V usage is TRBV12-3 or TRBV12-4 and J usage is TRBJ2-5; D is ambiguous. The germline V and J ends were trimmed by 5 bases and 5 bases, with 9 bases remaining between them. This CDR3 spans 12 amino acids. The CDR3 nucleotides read TGTGCCAGCAGTGAGCGTCCGGAGACCCAGTACTTC. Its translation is CASSERPETQYF.

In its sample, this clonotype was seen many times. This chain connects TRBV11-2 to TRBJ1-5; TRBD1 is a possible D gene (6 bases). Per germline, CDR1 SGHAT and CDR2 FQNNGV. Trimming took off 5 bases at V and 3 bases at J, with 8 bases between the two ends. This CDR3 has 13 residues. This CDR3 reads CASSRTDNQPQHF. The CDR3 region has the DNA TGTGCCAGCAGCAGGACAGACAATCAGCCCCAGCATTTT. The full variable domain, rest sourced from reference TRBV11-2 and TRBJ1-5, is EAGVAQSPRYKIIEKRQSVAFWCNPISGHATLYWYQQILGQGPKLLIQFQNNGVVDDSQLPKDRFSAERLKGVDSTLKIQPAKLEDSAVYLCASSRTDNQPQHFGDGTRLSIL.

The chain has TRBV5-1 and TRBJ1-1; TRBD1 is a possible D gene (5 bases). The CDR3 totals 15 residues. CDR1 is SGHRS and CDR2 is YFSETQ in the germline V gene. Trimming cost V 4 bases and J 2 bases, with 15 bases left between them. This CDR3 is CASSPGTGSNTEAFF. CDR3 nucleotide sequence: TGCGCCAGCAGCCCCGGCACAGGAAGCAACACTGAAGCTTTCTTT.

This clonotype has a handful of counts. The CDR3 DNA sequence: TGTGCCAGCACTGGAAGGGAGACAGATACGCAGTATTTT. Translated, it gives CASTGRETDTQYF. The chain joins TRBV2 to TRBJ2-3; tentative D call: TRBD2 (5 bases). V dropped 7 bases and J dropped 3 bases, with 11 bases sitting between them. The CDR3 covers 13 residues. CDR1 and CDR2 (germline): SNHLY, FYNNEI.

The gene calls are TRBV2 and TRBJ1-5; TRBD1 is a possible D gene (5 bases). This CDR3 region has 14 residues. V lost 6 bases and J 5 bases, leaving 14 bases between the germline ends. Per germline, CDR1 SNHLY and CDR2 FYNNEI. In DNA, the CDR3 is TGTGCCAGCAGCCTCCGGGACGGCTATCAGCCCCAGCATTTT. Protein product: CASSLRDGYQPQHF.

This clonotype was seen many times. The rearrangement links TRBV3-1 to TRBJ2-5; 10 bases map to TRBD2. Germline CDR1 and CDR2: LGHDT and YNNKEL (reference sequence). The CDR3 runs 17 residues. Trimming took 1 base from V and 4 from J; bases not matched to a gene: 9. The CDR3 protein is CASSQGQLAGAPETQYF. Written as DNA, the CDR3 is TGTGCCAGCAGCCAAGGCCAGCTAGCGGGAGCTCCAGAGACCCAGTACTTC.

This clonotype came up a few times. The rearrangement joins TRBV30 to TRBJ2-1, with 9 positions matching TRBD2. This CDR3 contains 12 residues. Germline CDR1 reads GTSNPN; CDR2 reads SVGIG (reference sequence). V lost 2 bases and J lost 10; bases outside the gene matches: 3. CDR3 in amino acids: CAWSPTSGEQFF. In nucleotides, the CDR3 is TGTGCCTGGAGTCCCACTAGCGGGGAGCAGTTCTTC.